This T cell receptor beta chain was identified in a study of cytomegalovirus exposure and HLA in healthy donors. The PCR ran on 60 Vbeta and 13 Jbeta primers. Sequencing used immunoSEQ multiplex PCR; TCRdb keeps in-frame clones, though not all of them. The profile shows about 200,000 clones, about four fifths of them singletons. Study results and caveats: Previously analyzed data showed that most TCR beta V segments were productive at a frequency of about 90% or about 30%. In a later analysis, specific HLA alleles were associated with under 20,000 TCR beta sequences at a 0.05 false discovery rate. Reported results showed that the classifier diagnosed cytomegalovirus status with high specificity and sensitivity.

With regard to this clone: The antigen is unknown.

V was pared by 7 bases and J by 8 bases, with 16 bases of the junction left unmatched. The CDR3 is made up of 15 amino acids. The germline CDR1 and CDR2 sequences are MNHNY and SVGAGI (reference sequence). Sequenced: PBMCs. The rearrangement uses TRBV6-6 and TRBJ1-2; TRBD1 agrees at 7 bases. This TCR was sampled from a man aged 25 to 40 in good health and CMV-seronegative. CDR3 in DNA: TGTGCCAGCATACGACAGGGTCCCTCGACGGCCGGCTACACCTTC. Translation gives CASIRQGPSTAGYTF.